These 25 T cell receptor beta chains originate from one sample sequenced in a study of blood T cells in healthy people across ages. With a J-beta primer mix and a sample-barcoded 5' primer, a second PCR ran about 6 to 11 cycles. TCRdb recomputed calls from the 5' RACE reads with MiXCR, one row per CDR3 protein. This repertoire shows approximately 900,000 distinct CDR3 sequences, 25% to 35% found once; its top ten account for 9.5% to 13%. This same sample was also taken into another study, of T cells of mothers and their children.

The specimen was blood. The receptors here all came from a woman between 40 and 55 years old in good health.

The sample holds a few counts of this clonotype. The rearrangement links TRBV12-3 or TRBV12-4 to TRBJ2-5, with TRBD2 identical over 10 bases. The J call may not be correct, given that the DNA end is closer to TRBJ2-7. CDR3 length: 14 residues. CDR3 in DNA: TGTGCCAGCAGTCAGGGACTAGCGTACCACGAGCAGTACTTC. Translating it yields CASSQGLAYHEQYF.

The chain uses TRBV7-9 and TRBJ1-2; 10 nucleotides agree with TRBD1. This CDR3 has 16 residues. Germline CDR1 SEHNR, CDR2 FQNEAQ (reference sequence). V was pared by 5 bases and J by 2 bases, with 8 bases of the junction left unmatched. CDR3 amino acids: CASSLNSGQGNYGYTF. DNA for the CDR3: TGTGCCAGCAGCCTAAATTCGGGACAGGGGAACTATGGCTACACCTTC.

The V call is TRBV19, the J call TRBJ2-3; D possibly corresponds to TRBD2 (6 bases). The germline CDR1 and CDR2 sequences are LNHDA and SQIVND (reference sequence). This CDR3 is built from 16 residues. The V gene lost 3 bases and the J gene lost 4 bases, with 17 bases spanning the gap. The CDR3 DNA reads TGTGCCAGTAGTATCCTCGGGACGGGGGATTCAGATACGCAGTATTTT. Translated: CASSILGTGDSDTQYF.

In its sample, this clonotype was seen a few times. This sequence joins TRBV20-1 and TRBJ2-1; 7 nucleotides match TRBD1. Trimming cost V 3 bases and J 5 bases; bases outside gene matches: 10. This CDR3 has 15 residues. CDR1 is DFQATT and CDR2 is SNEGSKA in the germline V gene (reference sequence). The CDR3 reads CSASDLGTVNNEQFF. CDR3 nucleotides: TGCAGTGCTAGTGATCTCGGGACAGTTAACAATGAGCAGTTCTTC.

This clonotype was picked up a small number of times. The rearrangement links TRBV12-3 or TRBV12-4 to TRBJ2-3; D tentatively reads TRBD1 or TRBD2 (5 bases each). This CDR3 has 16 residues. V lost 3 bases and J lost 5, with 18 bases in between. DNA of the CDR3: TGTGCCAGCAGTTTTGTTCCCGAAGGGGACCGAGATACGCAGTATTTT. Translation gives CASSFVPEGDRDTQYF.

Of note for this clonotype: Given a much more abundant clone one base away, this may be a read error. The chain employs TRBV6-5 and TRBJ2-5, with a possible D match to TRBD2 (5 bases). The DNA end is more similar to TRBJ2-7, so the J call may be wrong. CDR1 is MNHEY, CDR2 SVGAGI, per germline. The CDR3 sequence is 14 residues long. CDR3 in DNA: TGTGCCAGCAGGTACTCGGGAAAAGGGCGCGAGCAGTACTTC. Translated, it gives CASRYSGKGREQYF.

This clonotype was observed a few times. The rearrangement joins TRBV28 to TRBJ2-1; 8 bases fit TRBD2. Trimming at V came to 4 bases and at J to 6 bases, leaving 26 bases not matched to a gene. This CDR3 contains 21 residues. From germline, CDR1 is MDHEN and CDR2 SYDVKM. In DNA form, the CDR3 reads TGTGCCAGCAGTTCTTTCTCACTCGTGCCGGGGGGGCTCTCCAGGAGCAATGAGCAGTTCTTC. Translating it yields CASSSFSLVPGGLSRSNEQFF.

The V call is TRBV7-2, the J call TRBJ2-3, with D perhaps given as TRBD1 or TRBD2 (5 bases each). Germline lookup yields CDR1 SGHTA and CDR2 FQGNSA. The CDR3 has 16 residues. Between the trimmed V and J ends, which lost 3 bases and 2 bases, there was a span of 15 bases. CDR3 region: CASSFLGEGTTDTQYF. CDR3 coding DNA: TGTGCCAGCAGCTTTCTAGGGGAAGGGACCACAGATACGCAGTATTTT.

About this clonotype itself: One junction end disagrees with the germline gene, perhaps due to a read error. The chain recombines TRBV6-6 with TRBJ2-3; TRBD2 agrees at 7 bases. Germline V gene sequence: CDR1 MNHNY, CDR2 SVGAGI (reference sequence). The CDR3 extends over 15 amino acids. CDR3 amino acids: CASTEGPSGTDAQYF. CDR3 bases: TGTGCCAGCACCGAGGGGCCTAGCGGCACAGATGCGCAGTATTTT.

CDR3 sequence: CASSDAGGQGRYTF. The CDR3 DNA sequence: TGTGCCAGCTCTGACGCCGGGGGACAGGGCCGTTACACCTTC. The rearrangement uses TRBV12-3 or TRBV12-4 and TRBJ1-2; 9 bases align to TRBD1. Unmatched junction bases numbered 15, after V lost 8 bases and J lost 11 bases. The CDR3 covers 14 residues.

This clonotype was seen a handful of times. One base away lies a much larger clone, so this may be a sequencing read error. The chain couples TRBV11-2 to TRBJ2-4, with D hard to call. The germline V gene encodes CDR1 SGHAT and CDR2 FQNNGV. V was cut by 0 bases and J by 13 bases, with 13 bases left in between. CDR3 size: 13 residues. The CDR3 loop is CASSLETQGEQYF. For the CDR3, the DNA is TGTGCCAGCAGCTTAGAGACTCAAGGTGAGCAGTACTTC.

The chain is built from TRBV4-3 and TRBJ2-1; D call uncertain. The CDR3 sequence is 14 residues long. Germline CDR1 reads LGHNA; CDR2 reads YSLEER. V lost 0 bases and J 10 bases, leaving 13 bases between the germline ends. DNA for the CDR3: TGCGCCAGCAGCCAAGAGAGGCAGACAACCGAGCAGTTCTTC. Protein: CASSQERQTTEQFF.

This clonotype occurred a few times. V is TRBV12-3 or TRBV12-4 and J is TRBJ2-3, with 9 bases fitting TRBD2. The junction had 8 bases not matched to a gene; V was cut back by 0 bases and J by 1 base. CDR3 length: 18 amino acids. As DNA, the CDR3 is TGTGCCAGCAGTTTAGCGTTAATCCGACTAGCGGGCACAGATACGCAGTATTTT. It specifies CASSLALIRLAGTDTQYF.

The V call is TRBV12-3 or TRBV12-4, the J call TRBJ2-1; 12 bases agree with TRBD2. This CDR3 spans 16 amino acids. V shed 3 bases and J 8 bases; nucleotides not matched to a gene: 8. The CDR3 sequence is CASSFPSGGAGDEQFF. In DNA, the CDR3 is TGTGCCAGCAGTTTTCCTAGCGGGGGGGCCGGGGATGAGCAGTTCTTC.

This clonotype was counted once. The V call is TRBV2, the J call TRBJ1-1; no clear D gene. Germline V CDR1 and CDR2: SNHLY, FYNNEI. V lost 6 bases and J 3 bases, leaving 8 bases between the germline ends. This CDR3 spans 12 amino acids. As DNA, the CDR3 is TGTGCCAGCAGCGGAGATGACACTGAAGCTTTCTTT. Encoded protein: CASSGDDTEAFF.

This sequence joins TRBV29-1 and TRBJ1-1; a possible D gene is TRBD1 (6 bases). CDR3 length equals 13 residues. V was cut by 2 bases and J by 5 bases, with 12 bases left in between. The germline V gene has CDR1 SQVTM and CDR2 ANQGSEA. This CDR3 is CSVESGEATEAFF. For the CDR3, the DNA is TGCAGCGTTGAATCAGGGGAGGCTACTGAAGCTTTCTTT. The whole variable domain, remainder taken from reference TRBV29-1 and TRBJ1-1, is SAVISQKPSRDICQRGTSLTIQCQVDSQVTMMFWYRQQPGQSLTLIATANQGSEATYESGFVIDKFPISRPNLTFSTLTVSNMSPEDSSIYLCSVESGEATEAFFGQGTRLTVV.

This clonotype was found many times. The chain recombines TRBV21-1 with TRBJ2-5. TRBV21-1 is assigned pseudogene status. This CDR3 has 16 amino acids. The CDR3 loop reads CASSKIDGAQEITQYF. The CDR3, as DNA: TGTGCCAGCAGCAAAATTGACGGAGCACAAGAGATTACCCAGTACTTC.

This clonotype was seen ten or more times. The chain recombines TRBV6-1 with TRBJ1-1, with a tentative D call TRBD1 (5 bases). V lost 6 bases and J 1 base, leaving 9 bases between the germline ends. CDR1 is MNHNS and CDR2 is SASEGT in the germline V gene. The CDR3 covers 13 residues. As DNA, the CDR3 is TGTGCCAGCAGATTACAGGAGAACACTGAAGCTTTCTTT. It encodes CASRLQENTEAFF.

Only a few counts were recorded for this clonotype. The rearrangement uses TRBV7-8 and TRBJ2-7, with D perhaps TRBD1 (6 bases). The V gene's germline CDR1 is SGHVS and CDR2 FQNEAQ. V lost 3 bases to trimming and J lost 6 bases, with 15 bases between them. The CDR3 runs 14 residues. CDR3 loop: CASSFETGLCEQYF. Here the CDR3 DNA reads TGTGCCAGCAGCTTTGAGACAGGACTCTGCGAGCAGTACTTC.

There are a few counts of this clonotype. A much larger clonotype is one base distant, so this may be a read error. The J gene is TRBJ1-6, the V gene TRBV12-3 or TRBV12-4; D ambiguous. The CDR3 runs to 12 residues. The CDR3 DNA reads as TGTGCCAGCAGTTTCCAGGATTCACCCCCCCACTTT. This encodes CASSFQDSPPHF.

Notes on this clonotype: This may be a read error: a much more frequent sequence differs by one nucleotide. The V and J genes are TRBV28 and TRBJ1-2; D possibly corresponds to TRBD1 (6 bases). Trimming stripped 6 bases from V and 3 bases from J, with 17 bases between. Germline-derived CDR1 and CDR2 are MDHEN and SYDVKM. The CDR3 covers 15 residues. The CDR3 nucleotides are TGTGCCAGCAGCAACTCCCGGGGGCGGGACTATGGCTACACCTTC. Translation: CASSNSRGRDYGYTF.

This clonotype occurred once. The germline gene is not matched at one end of the junction; a read error may be the cause. The chain links TRBV28 to TRBJ2-7; D uncertain. CDR1 and CDR2 from the germline V gene are MDHEN and SYDVKM. The CDR3 length is 13 residues. In DNA, the CDR3 is TGTGCCAGCAGTTACCCGATCAGGATCCGACCAATCTTC. Protein product: CASSYPIRIRPIF.

The table lists this clonotype with a count of one. The junction and the germline gene differ at one end; a read error may be behind it. This sequence joins TRBV7-2 and TRBJ2-1, with TRBD2 as a possible D gene (7 bases). CDR3 size: 16 residues. Germline loops: CDR1 SGHTA, CDR2 FQGNSA. The DNA of the CDR3 is TGTGCCAGCACCTTATTAAGGGGGGGGGCTAGCAATGAGCAGTTCTTC. This sequence encodes CASTLLRGGASNEQFF.

In this sample, this clonotype turned up many times. CDR3 DNA sequence: TGTGCCAGCAGCTTGGATTGGGGAACAGATACGCAGTATTTT. Its protein product is CASSLDWGTDTQYF. The chain joins TRBV5-4 to TRBJ2-3; D call uncertain. The germline V gene has CDR1 SGHNT and CDR2 YYREEE (reference sequence). The CDR3 is 14 amino acids. With 0 bases removed from V and 3 bases from J, the gap between germline ends came to 8 bases. Full variable domain (missing parts from reference TRBV5-4 and TRBJ2-3): ETGVTQSPTHLIKTRGQQVTLRCSSQSGHNTVSWYQQALGQGPQFIFQYYREEENGRGNFPPRFSGLQFPNYSSELNVNALELDDSALYLCASSLDWGTDTQYFGPGTRLTVL.

This sequence joins TRBV20-1 and TRBJ1-5; possibly TRBD1 for D (5 bases). Germline assignment: CDR1 DFQATT and CDR2 SNEGSKA (reference sequence). Trimming took 5 bases from V and 4 from J, leaving 18 bases between them. The CDR3 is 15 amino acids. The CDR3 DNA is TGCAGTGCTCGAGCCCCCGGGACGGTGAATCAGCCCCAGCATTTT. This encodes CSARAPGTVNQPQHF.